Below, 8 T cell receptor beta chains from the same sample are listed, as sequenced in a study of blood T cell repertoires in COVID-19. TCRdb's copy holds only in-frame clones and misses some; the assay was immunoSEQ multiplex PCR. Among about 260,000 clones listed, approximately 86% were seen once. Sequencing was done on a sample of peripheral blood. The receptor source for this set is a man aged 18 to 35 with active or convalescent COVID-19.

This clone appeared once. V is TRBV3-1 (or the pseudogene TRBV3-2) and J is TRBJ2-3; 10 nucleotides agree with TRBD2. There are 17 residues in the CDR3. Germline V gene data show CDR1 as LGHDT and CDR2 as YNNKEL (reference sequence). The J segment lost 4 bases and the V segment lost 0 bases, leaving 7 bases of the junction unmatched. CDR3 protein: CASSQDFSGGKADTQYF. The CDR3 nucleotides are TGTGCCAGCAGCCAAGACTTTAGCGGGGGGAAAGCAGATACGCAGTATTTT.

The chain has TRBV18 and TRBJ1-2; 8 bases fit TRBD1. This CDR3 has 15 amino acids. Germline loops: CDR1 KGHSH, CDR2 LQKENI. With 1 base clipped from V and 8 bases from J, the junction kept 9 bases outside the gene matches. CDR3 loop: CASSPRVEDRDGYTF. CDR3 DNA sequence: TGTGCCAGCTCACCACGGGTTGAGGACAGGGACGGCTACACCTTC.

The CDR3 reads CASSLIVGLQPYGYTF. For the CDR3, the DNA is TGTGCCAGCAGCTTGATCGTAGGACTACAACCATATGGCTACACCTTC. V is TRBV5-6 and J is TRBJ1-2; D uncertain. Germline V lookup: CDR1 SGHDT, CDR2 YYEEEE. V lost 1 base to trimming and J lost 5 bases, with 18 bases between them. The length of the CDR3 is 16 residues. Full variable domain (missing parts from reference TRBV5-6 and TRBJ1-2): DAGVTQSPTHLIKTRGQQVTLRCSPKSGHDTVSWYQQALGQGPQFIFQYYEEEERQRGNFPDRFSGHQFPNYSSELNVNALLLGDSALYLCASSLIVGLQPYGYTFGSGTRLTVV.

The rearrangement joins TRBV20-1 to TRBJ1-2; D not resolved. The CDR3 is made up of 11 amino acids. V was cut by 2 bases and J by 7 bases, with 8 bases left in between. CDR1 and CDR2 from the germline V gene are DFQATT and SNEGSKA (reference sequence). CDR3 amino acids: CSARSSPGYTF. The DNA of the CDR3 is TGCAGTGCTAGATCCTCTCCTGGCTACACCTTC.

This chain links TRBV2 with TRBJ2-7; 7 positions match TRBD2. The length of the CDR3 is 16 residues. Germline V gene sequence: CDR1 SNHLY, CDR2 FYNNEI. Unmatched junction bases numbered 19, after V lost 11 bases and J lost 3 bases. CDR3 in amino acids: CACTGTTYLSFYEQYF. The CDR3 nucleotides are TGTGCCTGTACCGGGACTACCTACCTCTCCTTCTACGAGCAGTACTTC.

Regarding this clone: One junction end disagrees with the germline gene, perhaps due to a read error. The chain combines TRBV5-1 with TRBJ1-2, with 7 bases fitting TRBD1. The V gene's germline CDR1 is SGHRS and CDR2 YFSETQ. The CDR3 consists of 15 residues. CDR3 sequence reads: CASRLTDRVRYGYTF. The CDR3 coding sequence is TGCGCCAGCCGCTTGACCGACAGGGTACGCTATGGCTACACCTTC.

DNA of the CDR3: TGTGCCAGTACCCCGAGAGTGAAGAACACTGAAGCTTTCTTT. Its protein product is CASTPRVKNTEAFF. The chain recombines TRBV28 with TRBJ1-1; unclear D gene. This CDR3 is built from 14 residues. V was pared by 9 bases and J by 1 base, with 15 bases between. Germline CDR1 reads MDHEN; CDR2 reads SYDVKM.

The chain couples TRBV11-3 to TRBJ2-2; tentative D call: TRBD2 (5 bases). V gave up 5 bases and J gave up 6 bases, with 13 bases separating them. The CDR3 is 14 residues long. Germline CDR1 and CDR2: SGHNT and YENEEA. The CDR3 is CASSAGLVPGELFF. The CDR3 nucleotides read TGTGCCAGCAGCGCCGGACTTGTCCCCGGGGAGCTGTTTTTT.